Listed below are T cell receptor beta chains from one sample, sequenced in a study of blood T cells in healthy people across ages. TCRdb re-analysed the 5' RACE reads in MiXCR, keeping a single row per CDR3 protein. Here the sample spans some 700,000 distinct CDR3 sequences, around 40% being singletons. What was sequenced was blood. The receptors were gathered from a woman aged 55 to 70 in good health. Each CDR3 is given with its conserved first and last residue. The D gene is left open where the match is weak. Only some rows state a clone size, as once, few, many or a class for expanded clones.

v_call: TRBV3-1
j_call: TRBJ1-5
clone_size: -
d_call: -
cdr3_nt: TGTGTCAGCAGCCAAGAGTTTGCAGATCTACCACAGCCCCAGCATTTT
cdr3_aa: CVSSQEFADLPQPQHF

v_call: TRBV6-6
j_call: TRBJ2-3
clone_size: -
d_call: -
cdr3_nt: TGTGCCAGCAGCCGCGAATTATACGGGACAGATACGCAGTATTTT
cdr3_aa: CASSRELYGTDTQYF

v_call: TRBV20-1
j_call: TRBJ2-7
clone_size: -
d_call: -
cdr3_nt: TGCAGTGCTGCGTGGGTTGCCTACGAGCAGTACTTC
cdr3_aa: CSAAWVAYEQYF

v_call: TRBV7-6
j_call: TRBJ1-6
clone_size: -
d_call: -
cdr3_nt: TGTGCCAGCAGCTTAGGAACGAACTATAATTCACCCCTCCACTTT
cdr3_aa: CASSLGTNYNSPLHF

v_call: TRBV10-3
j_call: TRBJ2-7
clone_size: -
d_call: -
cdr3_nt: TGTGCCATCAGTGAGGCTAGCGACGAGCAGTACTTC
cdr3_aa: CAISEASDEQYF

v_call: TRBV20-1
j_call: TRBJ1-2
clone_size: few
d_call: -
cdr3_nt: TGCAGTGCTAGGGACGGGAGCTATGGCTACACCTTC
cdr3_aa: CSARDGSYGYTF

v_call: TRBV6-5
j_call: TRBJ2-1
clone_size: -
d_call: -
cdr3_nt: TGTGCCAGCAGTTCGGGCAGGGCCAACAATGAGCAGTTCTTC
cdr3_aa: CASSSGRANNEQFF

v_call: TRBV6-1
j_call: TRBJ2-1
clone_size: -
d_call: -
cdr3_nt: TGTGCCAGCCTGGGCCCTGGGGGCTCCAACAATGAGCAGTTCTTC
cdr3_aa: CASLGPGGSNNEQFF

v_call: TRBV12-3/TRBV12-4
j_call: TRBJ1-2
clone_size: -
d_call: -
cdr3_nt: TGTGCCAGCAGATGGGGGATGGATGGCTACACCTTC
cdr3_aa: CASRWGMDGYTF

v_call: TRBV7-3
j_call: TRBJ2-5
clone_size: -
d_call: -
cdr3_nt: TGTGCCAGCAGCTTAAGGCCAGGGGCGAGGGAAGAGACCCAGTACTTC
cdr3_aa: CASSLRPGAREETQYF

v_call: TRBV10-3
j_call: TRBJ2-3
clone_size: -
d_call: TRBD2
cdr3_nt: TGTGCCATCAGTGAGACTAGCGGGGGATCAGATACGCAGTATTTT
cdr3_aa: CAISETSGGSDTQYF

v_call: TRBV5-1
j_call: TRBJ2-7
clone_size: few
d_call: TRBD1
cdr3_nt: TGCGCCAGCAGCCCTCCGGACAGGGCAGCCTACGAGCAGTACTTC
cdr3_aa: CASSPPDRAAYEQYF

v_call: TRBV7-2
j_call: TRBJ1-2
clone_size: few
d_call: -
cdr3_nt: TGTGCCAGCAGCTTAGTACAGGGAGAGAATGGCTACACCTTC
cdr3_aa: CASSLVQGENGYTF

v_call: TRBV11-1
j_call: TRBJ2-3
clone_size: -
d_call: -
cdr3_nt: TGTGCCAGCAGCGGAAAGCGGCCCCGCGAAGATACGCAGTATTTT
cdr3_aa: CASSGKRPREDTQYF

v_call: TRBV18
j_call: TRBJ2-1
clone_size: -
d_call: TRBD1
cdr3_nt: TGTGCCAGCTCACCAGGACAGGGAGGCTACGAGCAGTTCTTC
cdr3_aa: CASSPGQGGYEQFF

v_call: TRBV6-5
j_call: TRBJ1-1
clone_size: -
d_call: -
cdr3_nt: TGTGCCAGCAGCCGTGAGAGGAACACTGAAGCTTTCTTT
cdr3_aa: CASSRERNTEAFF

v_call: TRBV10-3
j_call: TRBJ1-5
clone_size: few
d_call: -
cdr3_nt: TGTGCCATCAGTGAGTCCGTCAGGTCGGGAGGCCAGCCCCAGCATTTT
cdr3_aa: CAISESVRSGGQPQHF

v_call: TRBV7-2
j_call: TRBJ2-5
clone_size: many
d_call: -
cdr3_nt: TGTGCCAGCAGCTTGAACTCACAAGAGACCCAGTACTTC
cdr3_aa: CASSLNSQETQYF

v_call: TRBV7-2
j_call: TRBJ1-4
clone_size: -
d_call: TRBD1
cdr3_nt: TGTGTCAGCAGCTCACAGGGGGCAGGCGAAAAACTGTTTTTT
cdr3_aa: CVSSSQGAGEKLFF

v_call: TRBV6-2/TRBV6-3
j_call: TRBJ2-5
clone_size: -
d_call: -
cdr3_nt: TGTGCCAGCAGTTACTCGACCCAGGGGGAGACCCAGTACTTC
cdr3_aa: CASSYSTQGETQYF

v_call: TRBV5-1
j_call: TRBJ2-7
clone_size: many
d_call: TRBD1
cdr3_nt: TGCGCCAGCAGCTTGGGGTCAGGGGGCTACGAGCAGTACTTC
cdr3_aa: CASSLGSGGYEQYF

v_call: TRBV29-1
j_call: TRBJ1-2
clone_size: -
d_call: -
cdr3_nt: TGCAGCGTTGGAGGGCAGAACTATGGCTACACCTTC
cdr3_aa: CSVGGQNYGYTF

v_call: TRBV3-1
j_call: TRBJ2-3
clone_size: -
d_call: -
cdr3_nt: TGTGCCAGCAGCCAAGTTCGCTCCGGGGTAGGCGATACGCAGTATTTT
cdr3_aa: CASSQVRSGVGDTQYF

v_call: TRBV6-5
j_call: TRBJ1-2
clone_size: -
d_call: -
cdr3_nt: TGTGCCAGCAGTTTGGCTGCGGGCGGTAACTATGGCTACACCTTC
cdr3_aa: CASSLAAGGNYGYTF

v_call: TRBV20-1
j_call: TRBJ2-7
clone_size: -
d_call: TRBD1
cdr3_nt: TGCAGTGCTGGGCGGACAGGGCTTGACGAGCAGTACTTC
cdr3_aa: CSAGRTGLDEQYF

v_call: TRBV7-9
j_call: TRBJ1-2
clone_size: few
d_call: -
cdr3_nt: TGTGCCAGCAGCGGCAGCGGGGCTGACTATGGCTACACCTTC
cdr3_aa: CASSGSGADYGYTF

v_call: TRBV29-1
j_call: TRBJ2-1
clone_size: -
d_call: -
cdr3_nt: TGCAGCGTTGCCAGGGGGGGTCGTCATGAGCAGTTCTTC
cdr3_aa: CSVARGGRHEQFF

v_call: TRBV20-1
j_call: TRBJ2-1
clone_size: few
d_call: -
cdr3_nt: TGCAGTGCGACCTCGCCCGGTAATGAGCAGTTCTTC
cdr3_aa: CSATSPGNEQFF

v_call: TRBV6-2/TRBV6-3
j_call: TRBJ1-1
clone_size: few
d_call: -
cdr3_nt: TGTGCCAGCAGTTACCGGACACCTGGAGGTGAAGCTTTCTTT
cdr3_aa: CASSYRTPGGEAFF

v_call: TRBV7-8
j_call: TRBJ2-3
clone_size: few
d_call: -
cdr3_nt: TGTGCCAGCAGCACTGGACAGAACACAGATACGCAGTATTTT
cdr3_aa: CASSTGQNTDTQYF

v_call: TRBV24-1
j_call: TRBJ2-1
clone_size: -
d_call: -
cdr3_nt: TGTGCCACCAGTGGGGACAATTACAATGAGCAGTTCTTC
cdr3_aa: CATSGDNYNEQFF

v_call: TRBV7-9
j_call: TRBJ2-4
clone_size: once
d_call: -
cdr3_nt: TGTGCCAGCAGCTTCTCGGGCAGGGAGGGACACATTCGGTACTTC
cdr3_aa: CASSFSGREGHIRYF

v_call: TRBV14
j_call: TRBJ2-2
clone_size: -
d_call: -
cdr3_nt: TGTGCCAGCAGCCAAGGCGGGACATCTGCCGGGGAGCTGTTTTTT
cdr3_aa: CASSQGGTSAGELFF

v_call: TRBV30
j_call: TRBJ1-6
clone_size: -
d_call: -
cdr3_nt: TGTGCCTGGAGCGAAGGGGTACGATCACCCCTCCACTTT
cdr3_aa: CAWSEGVRSPLHF

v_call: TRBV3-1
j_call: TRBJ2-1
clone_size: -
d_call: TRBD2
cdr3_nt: TGTGCCAGCAGACATAGCGGGGCGCGGGGCAATGAGCAGTTCTTC
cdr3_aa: CASRHSGARGNEQFF

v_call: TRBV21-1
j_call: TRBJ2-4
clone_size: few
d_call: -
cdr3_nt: TGTGCCAGCAGAGGGGGCATAGGCAAAAACATTCAGTACTTC
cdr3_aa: CASRGGIGKNIQYF

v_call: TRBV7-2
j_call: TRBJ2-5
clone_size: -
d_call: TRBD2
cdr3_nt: TGTGCCAGCAGCTTGAGCGGGGATCGGGAGACCCAGTACTTC
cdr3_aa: CASSLSGDRETQYF

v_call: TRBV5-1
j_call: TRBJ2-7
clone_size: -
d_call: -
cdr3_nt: TGCGCCAGCGGCCCCTTAAGCTCCTACGAGCAGTACTTC
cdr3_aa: CASGPLSSYEQYF

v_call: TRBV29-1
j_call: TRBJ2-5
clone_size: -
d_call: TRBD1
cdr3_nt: TGCAGCGCTGTGACAGGGGGCCGGGAGCAGTACTTC
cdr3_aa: CSAVTGGREQYF

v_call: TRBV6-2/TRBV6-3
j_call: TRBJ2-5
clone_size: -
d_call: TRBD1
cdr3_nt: TGTGCCAGCAGTTACCAGCCGGGACAGGGGGCTGCGGAGGAGACCCAGTACTTC
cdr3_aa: CASSYQPGQGAAEETQYF

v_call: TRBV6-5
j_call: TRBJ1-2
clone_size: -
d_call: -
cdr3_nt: TGTGCCAGCAGTTGCAGCAGGTTTGGGGGCTATGGCTACACCTTC
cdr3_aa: CASSCSRFGGYGYTF

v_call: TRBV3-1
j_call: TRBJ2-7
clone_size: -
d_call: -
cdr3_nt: TGTGCCAGTAGCCAAGATTCGGTAGTCTACAATGAGCAGTACTTC
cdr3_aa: CASSQDSVVYNEQYF

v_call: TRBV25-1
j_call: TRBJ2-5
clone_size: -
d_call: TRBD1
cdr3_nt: TGTGCCAGCAGTGAATTTGGCAGGGGGAAGGAGACCCAGTACTTC
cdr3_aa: CASSEFGRGKETQYF

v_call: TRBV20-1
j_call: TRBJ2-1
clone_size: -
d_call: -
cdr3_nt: TGCAGTGCGAGGAACCGGGGGATATACAATGAGCAGTTCTTC
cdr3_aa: CSARNRGIYNEQFF

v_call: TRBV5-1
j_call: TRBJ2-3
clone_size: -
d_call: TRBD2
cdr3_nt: TGCGCCAGCAGCATGAGCGGGGGGGTAGATACGCAGTATTTT
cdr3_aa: CASSMSGGVDTQYF

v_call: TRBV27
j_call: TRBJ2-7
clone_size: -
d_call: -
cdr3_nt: TGTGCCAGCAGTTTATCGGCAGGGGAGGGATACGAGCAGTACTTC
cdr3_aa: CASSLSAGEGYEQYF

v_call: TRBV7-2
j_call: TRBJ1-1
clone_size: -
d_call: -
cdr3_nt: TGTGCCAGCAGCTTAGCTCAGGTGCGGAACACTGAAGCTTTCTTT
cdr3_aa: CASSLAQVRNTEAFF

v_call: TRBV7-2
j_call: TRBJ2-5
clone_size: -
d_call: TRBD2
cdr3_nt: TGTGCCAGCAGCCCCGGGACTAGAGGTCGTCAAGAGACCCAGTACTTC
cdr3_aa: CASSPGTRGRQETQYF

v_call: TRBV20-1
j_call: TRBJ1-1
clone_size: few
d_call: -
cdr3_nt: TGCAGTGCTAGAGTCCTTGTGGACACTGAAGCTTTCTTT
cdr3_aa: CSARVLVDTEAFF

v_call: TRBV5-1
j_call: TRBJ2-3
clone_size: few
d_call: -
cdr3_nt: TGCGCCAGCAGCCCTGGGTTACTACCCATCACAGATACGCAGTATTTT
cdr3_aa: CASSPGLLPITDTQYF

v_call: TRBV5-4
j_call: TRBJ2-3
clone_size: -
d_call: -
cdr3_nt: TGTGCCAGCAGCCAGGACAGTGTCTATCCAGATACGCAGTATTTT
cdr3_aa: CASSQDSVYPDTQYF

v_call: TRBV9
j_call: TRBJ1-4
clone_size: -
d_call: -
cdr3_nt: TGTGCCAGCGGCGTAGCCCTAAAGGGGCCGGATGAAAAACTGTTTTTT
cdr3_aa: CASGVALKGPDEKLFF

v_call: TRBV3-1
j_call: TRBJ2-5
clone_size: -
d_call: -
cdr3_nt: TGTGCCAGCAGCCAAGTTCTAGCGAAAGAGACCCAGTACTTC
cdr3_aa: CASSQVLAKETQYF

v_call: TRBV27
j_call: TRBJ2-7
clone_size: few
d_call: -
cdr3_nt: TGTGCCAGCAGTTTAGGGGGGCTAAACGAGCAGTACTTC
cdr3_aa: CASSLGGLNEQYF

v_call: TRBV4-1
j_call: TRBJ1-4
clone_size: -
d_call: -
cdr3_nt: TGCGCCAGCAGCCTAGATAGCACAAGTCGTCAACTGTTTTTT
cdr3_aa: CASSLDSTSRQLFF